This TCR beta chain comes out of a study of early T cells in non-severe SARS-CoV-2 infection. Each CDR3 protein is one row after TCRdb ran MiXCR on the 5' RACE reads. The sample holds 55,000 to 75,000 distinct CDR3 sequences, around 9.9% seen once. This CDR3 is 14 amino acids long. V was trimmed by 3 bases and J by 3 bases, leaving 8 bases between them. The germline V gene has CDR1 WSHSY and CDR2 SAAADI. The genes are TRBV10-2 and TRBJ2-2; no definite D call. This clonotype was obtained from an adult who was a healthcare worker with PCR-confirmed SARS-CoV-2 infection or an uninfected control (not recorded which). The sample was whole blood. This chain's CDR3 is CASSESRHTGELFF. DNA of the CDR3: TGCGCCAGCAGTGAATCCAGACACACCGGGGAGCTGTTTTTT.